The entry below describes one T cell receptor beta chain. What this receptor recognizes is not known. Base qualities are not recorded, but no much larger clone differs from it by a single base. The sample originates from a study of blood T cell repertoires in COVID-19 (dated by TCRdb to the early 2020s). Broadly, across the study: Collaborator samples came from the United States, Italy and Spain and covered acute and convalescent phases of COVID-19. The prospective study material was composed of cDNA or gDNA derived from T cells, B-cell-depleted T cells, or PBMCs. Deeply sampled blood TCRbeta repertoires from subjects exposed to, actively infected with, or recovered from COVID-19 were included in the dataset. The repertoires were released in a freely available public database meant as a resource for research on the immune response to SARS-CoV-2. Samples were obtained from the ongoing ImmuneRACE study (first 160 participants) and from 950 to 1,500 subjects provided by 6 global collaborators. Sample metadata almost always included a de-identified subject ID, COVID-19 status, age in years and sex. HLA class I and class II types, where available, came from metadata supplied by the sample provider rather than from assay-based typing.

Overall study outcomes, separate from this receptor: Clinical and demographic metadata were provided uncurated, with the amount varying by source and participant.

As encoded in the germline V gene, CDR1 is MDHEN while CDR2 is SYDVKM. The CDR3 holds 16 amino acids from the cysteine to the phenylalanine. The read is trimmed to its CDR3 DNA, 48 bases read in frame from base 1. The V and J ends are trimmed by 6 bases and 6 bases, leaving 24 bases between them. TCRbeta CDR3 regions were amplified from genomic DNA using the immunoSEQ Assay, a bias-controlled multiplex PCR. The paper's data handling went like this. The number of nucleated cells in each sample was estimated by amplification of reference gene primers within the assay. To quantify the absolute abundance of each unique TCRbeta CDR3 rearrangement, sequence reads were collapsed and filtered. For each sample, productive Simpson clonality was calculated by taking the square root of Simpson's diversity index across productive rearrangements. Held by TCRdb, this immuneACCESS table contains in-frame sequences only and omits some clones. Under half of the omission traces to an unresolved V gene where checked; the cause of the rest is unknown. That table gives V, J and clone size, and the DNA gave D and trimming. The sample records 150,000 to 200,000 clones, roughly 85% of which are singletons. The top ten constitute approximately 8% of the sample.

The collaborating institutions used their own protocols to collect whole blood in K2EDTA tubes. For TCRbeta analysis, collaborator samples were shipped as frozen whole blood, as isolated PBMCs, or as DNA extracted from either sample type. The receptor chain draws on TRBV28 and TRBJ2-7; tentative D gene TRBD2, with 7 bases matching. The sequence was collected from a man aged 60 to 75 with acute or convalescent COVID-19. Sample: peripheral blood. In nucleotides, the sequence is TGTGCCAGCAGAGGGGGAGGGACTGGGCTAGGCGGCGAGCAGTACTTC. Translated, this gives CASRGGGTGLGGEQYF.